This record concerns one TCR beta chain sequence. What it binds is not known. At least one PBMC sample before ART and at least two after were required. This record comes from a study of long-term antiretroviral therapy in people with HIV. Study results and limitations: The study collected no data on ART adherence, viral resistance or therapy changes. Diversity rose after ART but stayed below transplant donor controls.

Researchers ran immunoSEQ v3.0 at survey level. The protocol was immunoSEQ multiplex PCR, while the TCRdb copy is restricted to in-frame clones and leaves out a portion. Among tens of thousands of clones listed, over 75% were seen once. CDR1 is SGHRS, CDR2 YFSETQ, per germline. The CDR3 has 14 residues. The V end lost 1 base, the J end lost 0 bases, and 7 bases lay between the germline ends. The genes are TRBV5-1 and TRBJ2-5; D is unclear. Specimen: unsorted PBMCs, collected 1.1 years before starting antiretroviral therapy. This clonotype was obtained from a woman between 25 and 40 years old with HIV. Here the CDR3 DNA reads TGCGCCAGCAGCTTGTTTCATTACCAAGAGACCCAGTACTTC. Residues: CASSLFHYQETQYF. Variable domain in full (rest from reference TRBV5-1 and TRBJ2-5): KAGVTQTPRYLIKTRGQQVTLSCSPISGHRSVSWYQQTPGQGLQFLFEYFSETQRNKGNFPGRFSGRQFSNSRSEMNVSTLELGDSALYLCASSLFHYQETQYFGPGTRLLVL.